The 28 T cell receptor beta chains in this list originate from one sample, sequenced in a study of blood T cell repertoires in COVID-19. Measured with immunoSEQ multiplex PCR; TCRdb has only the in-frame clones, and not every one. Of roughly 88,000 clones detected, about 93% appear once; the ten largest clones hold roughly 3.9%. Sequencing was carried out using peripheral blood. The receptors here all came from a woman aged 45-65 years in a cohort sampled during active COVID-19.

The chain joins TRBV25-1 to TRBJ1-6, with D hard to call. Trimming took 6 bases from V and 0 from J, leaving 15 bases between them. The CDR3 length is 17 residues. Germline CDR1 MGHDK, CDR2 SYGVNS. Here the CDR3 DNA reads TGTGCCAGCAGGGCGGTTTCGACGAGCTCCTATAATTCACCCCTCCACTTT. Translating it yields CASRAVSTSSYNSPLHF.

The chain uses TRBV2 and TRBJ1-5; TRBD1 agrees at 9 bases. The length of the CDR3 is 16 residues. V was clipped by 2 bases and J by 6 bases; unmatched bases: 8. Looked up from germline, CDR1 is SNHLY and CDR2 is FYNNEI. For the CDR3, the DNA is TGTGCCAGCAGTGAACGAGGACAGGGGCTCAGTCAGCCCCAGCATTTT. Encoded protein: CASSERGQGLSQPQHF.

V gene TRBV2 combines with J gene TRBJ2-3; D perhaps matches TRBD1 (5 bases). This CDR3 region has 15 residues. V gave up 6 bases and J gave up 0 bases, with 13 bases separating them. In germline, CDR1 is SNHLY, CDR2 FYNNEI. The CDR3 sequence: CASSRDSSSTDTQYF. Written as DNA, the CDR3 is TGTGCCAGCAGCCGCGACAGCTCTAGCACAGATACGCAGTATTTT.

The chain is built from TRBV5-1 and TRBJ2-1; 9 nucleotides align to TRBD1. CDR1 is SGHRS, CDR2 YFSETQ, per germline. With 2 bases clipped from V and 8 bases from J, the junction kept 14 bases outside the gene matches. The CDR3 spans 17 residues. The CDR3 DNA follows: TGCGCCAGCAGCTTAAGCACCGGGACAGGGCGTCGCGATGAGCAGTTCTTC. Its protein product is CASSLSTGTGRRDEQFF.

The table lists this clone with a few counts. This chain links TRBV5-4 with TRBJ2-1, with a tentative D call TRBD2 (5 bases). Germline CDR1 reads SGHNT; CDR2 reads YYREEE (reference sequence). This CDR3 region has 15 residues. Trimming took 0 bases from V and 7 from J, leaving 14 bases between them. CDR3 nucleotides: TGTGCCAGCAGCTTGGGCGGGCCCGGCTATAATGAGCAGTTCTTC. Residues: CASSLGGPGYNEQFF.

The chain uses TRBV15 and TRBJ2-2, with 8 bases that match TRBD2. V was pared by 0 bases and J by 7 bases, with 7 bases of the junction left unmatched. This CDR3 is 16 amino acids long. Germline V gives CDR1 LNHNV, CDR2 YYDKDF (reference sequence). Here the CDR3 DNA reads TGTGCCACCAGCAGAGAAATGACTAGCGCCAACGGGGAGCTGTTTTTT. Its protein product is CATSREMTSANGELFF.

The CDR3 DNA sequence: TGTGCCAGCTCACCACCGGTGGGAGAATTGGGGGAGCTGTTTTTT. This codes for CASSPPVGELGELFF. V and J are TRBV18 and TRBJ2-2; a weak D match, TRBD2 (5 bases). In germline, CDR1 is KGHSH, CDR2 LQKENI. CDR3 length equals 15 residues. With 0 bases removed from V and 8 bases from J, the gap between germline ends came to 13 bases.

This clone was seen a handful of times. The V and J genes are TRBV2 and TRBJ1-6, with D unresolved. This CDR3 has 13 amino acids. V was cut by 7 bases and J by 7 bases, with 11 bases left in between. Germline V lookup: CDR1 SNHLY, CDR2 FYNNEI. In DNA form, the CDR3 reads TGTGCCAGCAATTACAAGTTAAATTCACCCCTCCACTTT. Translation gives CASNYKLNSPLHF.

The CDR3 coding sequence is TGCGCCAGCAGCTCCATGACTCCTAACTATGGCTACACCTTC. Encoded protein: CASSSMTPNYGYTF. The V and J genes are TRBV5-1 and TRBJ1-2; no clear D gene. In germline, CDR1 is SGHRS, CDR2 YFSETQ. Deletions cut 3 bases from V and 0 bases from J, with 9 bases between. This CDR3 is built from 14 residues. Drawing the rest from reference TRBV5-1 and TRBJ1-2, the complete variable domain is KAGVTQTPRYLIKTRGQQVTLSCSPISGHRSVSWYQQTPGQGLQFLFEYFSETQRNKGNFPGRFSGRQFSNSRSEMNVSTLELGDSALYLCASSSMTPNYGYTFGSGTRLTVV.

Of note for this clone: Other nucleotide sequences from this sample produce the same CDR3. The chain recombines TRBV18 with TRBJ2-7; TRBD2 agrees at 15 bases. The CDR3 has 17 amino acids. Germline CDR1 and CDR2: KGHSH and LQKENI. After removal of 0 bases from V and 1 base from J, the junction contained 1 base not matched to a gene. CDR3 in amino acids: CASSPPGLAGGSYEQYF. The CDR3 nucleotides read TGTGCCAGCTCACCACCGGGACTAGCGGGGGGTTCCTACGAGCAGTACTTC.

The chain uses TRBV7-9 and TRBJ2-2; 11 bases match TRBD2. The CDR3 spans 19 residues. Trimming removed 4 bases from V and 6 bases from J; junction bases left unmatched: 16. Germline V lookup: CDR1 SEHNR, CDR2 FQNEAQ (reference sequence). CDR3 coding DNA: TGTGCCAGCAGCTCCACTTTCCCGACTAGCGGGGTTGGGGCCGGGGAGCTGTTTTTT. It specifies CASSSTFPTSGVGAGELFF.

The chain combines TRBV12-5 with TRBJ2-2, with D tentatively TRBD1 (6 bases). This CDR3 is 15 amino acids long. V lost 6 bases, J lost 1 base, and 12 bases lay in between. The V gene's germline CDR1 is LGHNT and CDR2 FRNRAP. The CDR3: CASGLGTQNTGELFF. The CDR3 nucleotides are TGTGCTAGTGGCCTGGGGACACAGAACACCGGGGAGCTGTTTTTT.

This chain connects TRBV7-9 to TRBJ2-5; 15 bases agree with TRBD2. The V and J ends lost 4 bases and 7 bases, in that order; junction bases with no gene match: 7. Germline V gives CDR1 SEHNR, CDR2 FQNEAQ (reference sequence). The CDR3 is made up of 16 amino acids. The CDR3 coding sequence is TGTGCCAGCAGCTCCTGGACTAGCGGGAGGGCCGGGACCCAGTACTTC. Its translation: CASSSWTSGRAGTQYF.

V gene TRBV6-5 combines with J gene TRBJ1-5; 12 positions match TRBD1. V lost 4 bases, J lost 2 bases, and 3 bases stayed unmatched. The CDR3 consists of 16 residues. Per germline, CDR1 MNHEY and CDR2 SVGAGI. CDR3 residues: CASSSGTGGRNQPQHF. The DNA of the CDR3 is TGTGCCAGCAGTTCCGGGACAGGGGGCCGCAATCAGCCCCAGCATTTT.

The rearrangement uses TRBV9 and TRBJ1-4; 8 bases line up with TRBD1. The V segment lost 4 bases and the J segment 4 bases; nucleotides outside the gene matches: 6. The CDR3 extends over 15 amino acids. Looked up from germline, CDR1 is SGDLS and CDR2 is YYNGEE. CDR3 residues: CASSPMTGVNEKLFF. The CDR3 DNA follows: TGTGCCAGCAGCCCGATGACAGGGGTTAATGAAAAACTGTTTTTT.

This rearrangement joins TRBV3-1 (or the pseudogene TRBV3-2) to TRBJ2-5; 8 bases line up with TRBD2. Germline V CDR1 and CDR2: LGHDT, YNNKEL (reference sequence). V lost 4 bases and J lost 1; bases outside the gene matches: 5. The CDR3 is 15 amino acids. The CDR3 spells CASSPSGLAQETQYF. DNA of the CDR3: TGTGCCAGCAGCCCAAGTGGACTAGCCCAAGAGACCCAGTACTTC.

The genes are TRBV11-2 and TRBJ2-7; the D is unclear. V lost 1 base to trimming and J lost 3 bases, with 16 bases between them. The length of the CDR3 is 16 residues. Looked up from germline, CDR1 is SGHAT and CDR2 is FQNNGV. The CDR3 bases are TGTGCCAGCAGCTTAGGTCGGCAGGTCGTTGGCTACGAGCAGTACTTC. Translated: CASSLGRQVVGYEQYF.

The V and J genes are TRBV3-1 (or the pseudogene TRBV3-2) and TRBJ1-6, with D possibly TRBD1 on 5 matching bases. CDR3 length equals 13 residues. V lost 2 bases, J lost 8 bases, and 7 bases lay in between. Germline CDR1 and CDR2: LGHDT and YNNKEL (reference sequence). DNA of the CDR3: TGTGCCAGCAGCCAAAGCAGGGATTCACCCCTCCACTTT. Protein sequence: CASSQSRDSPLHF.

In nucleotides, the CDR3 is TGCGCCAGCAGCCAAACCGGGACAGGCTATGGCTACACCTTC. It specifies CASSQTGTGYGYTF. This chain uses TRBV5-1 with TRBJ1-2; 8 positions match TRBD1. The CDR3 is made up of 14 amino acids. Trimming removed 4 bases from V and 4 bases from J; junction bases left unmatched: 6. CDR1 and CDR2 from the germline V gene are SGHRS and YFSETQ.

The V and J genes are TRBV5-5 and TRBJ2-3; D gene ambiguous. CDR3 length: 15 residues. Trimming pared 1 base from V and 1 base from J, leaving 10 bases between. Germline CDR1 and CDR2: SGHKS and YYEKEE (reference sequence). The DNA for the CDR3 is TGTGCCAGCAGCTTGTTTACAGCTGGCACAGATACGCAGTATTTT. Its protein is CASSLFTAGTDTQYF.

V usage is TRBV2 and J usage is TRBJ1-5; D gene unclear. CDR3 length: 15 amino acids. Germline V CDR1 and CDR2: SNHLY, FYNNEI. The ends were cut back, 6 bases at V and 5 bases at J, with 17 bases in the middle. The CDR3: CASSPSARSDQPQHF. In nucleotides, the CDR3 is TGTGCCAGCAGCCCAAGCGCTAGATCAGATCAGCCCCAGCATTTT.

The V gene is TRBV27, the J gene TRBJ2-7; possible D gene TRBD1, 5 bases. Germline V gene sequence: CDR1 MNHEY, CDR2 SMNVEV (reference sequence). This CDR3 is 13 amino acids long. Trimming removed 2 bases at V and 4 bases at J, with 9 bases between. DNA for the CDR3: TGTGCCAGCAGTTTACAGGGCCTTTACGAGCAGTACTTC. Its protein is CASSLQGLYEQYF.

The chain links TRBV5-4 to TRBJ2-3; 8 bases fit TRBD2. The germline V gene has CDR1 SGHNT and CDR2 YYREEE (reference sequence). The ends lost 10 bases at V and 5 bases at J; junction bases unmatched: 18. The CDR3 covers 16 residues. CDR3 region: CASRMSSGSRVDTQYF. DNA of the CDR3: TGTGCCTCTCGGATGTCAAGCGGGAGTCGGGTAGATACGCAGTATTTT.

The chain uses TRBV4-2 and TRBJ2-7; D might be TRBD2 (6 bases). The CDR3 is made up of 14 amino acids. V was trimmed by 4 bases and J by 5 bases, leaving 15 bases between them. In germline, CDR1 is LGHNA, CDR2 YNFKEQ. The CDR3 nucleotides are TGTGCCAGCAGCCCCGGGGGTCCGAGCGACGAGCAGTACTTC. Translation: CASSPGGPSDEQYF.

This chain uses TRBV3-1 (or the pseudogene TRBV3-2) with TRBJ1-2; 8 bases align to TRBD1. With 0 bases clipped from V and 2 bases from J, the junction kept 2 bases outside the gene matches. CDR1 is LGHDT, CDR2 YNNKEL, per germline (reference sequence). CDR3 length equals 15 residues. This CDR3 is CASSQDAGGNYGYTF. The CDR3 DNA reads as TGTGCCAGCAGCCAAGATGCAGGGGGCAACTATGGCTACACCTTC.

The genes are TRBV3-1 (or the pseudogene TRBV3-2) and TRBJ1-1; 9 nucleotides agree with TRBD1. The V segment lost 4 bases and the J segment 3 bases; nucleotides outside the gene matches: 6. The CDR3 runs 15 residues. The germline CDR1 and CDR2 sequences are LGHDT and YNNKEL (reference sequence). CDR3 loop: CASSLGDREYTEAFF. CDR3 DNA: TGTGCCAGCAGCCTCGGGGACAGGGAGTACACTGAAGCTTTCTTT.

The chain couples TRBV19 to TRBJ1-5; maybe TRBD1 (6 bases). The CDR3 has 16 amino acids. V was pared by 5 bases and J by 0 bases, with 14 bases between. Germline V CDR1 and CDR2: LNHDA, SQIVND (reference sequence). CDR3 in amino acids: CASSLGAVNSNQPQHF. DNA for the CDR3: TGTGCCAGTAGTCTGGGGGCGGTCAATAGCAATCAGCCCCAGCATTTT.

The rearrangement joins TRBV2 to TRBJ2-1; 14 bases fit TRBD2. The CDR3 consists of 14 residues. V was clipped by 6 bases and J by 15 bases; unmatched bases: 10. The germline V gene encodes CDR1 SNHLY and CDR2 FYNNEI. CDR3 sequence (DNA): TGTGCCAGCAGCCCGGGACTAGCGGGAGAAAATTTGTTCTTC. Residues: CASSPGLAGENLFF.